This T cell receptor beta chain was profiled in a study of spatial heterogeneity in lung cancer. About the study: Compared with alpha-chain sequences, beta-chain sequences were consistently detected in greater numbers.

Notes on the study in general: Expanded intratumoral alpha and beta TCR counts tracked tumor mutation counts.

TCRdb re-called the 5' RACE reads with MiXCR, one entry per CDR3 protein. Of about 18,000 distinct CDR3 sequences listed, less than 7.5% were seen once; the top ten hold around 3.8%. Indicated time point: sample taken at primary tumor resection. The donors were 55 to 80 patients with non-small cell lung cancer that was early-stage and untreated. Whole RNA, isolated from tumor, nontumor lung or frozen PBMC, was sequenced without prior sorting. CDR1 LGHNA and CDR2 YSLEER come from the germline V gene. This CDR3 has 13 amino acids. V was pared by 0 bases and J by 8 bases, with 7 bases between. The sample holds a few counts of this clonotype. What it binds is not known.

The receptor comes from a female donor with early-stage non-small cell lung cancer. The rearrangement links TRBV4-3 to TRBJ1-4; TRBD1 might be the D (5 bases). The sample was lung tumor tissue, taken at surgery. The CDR3 DNA sequence: TGCGCCAGCAGCCAAGAGGCAGGGGAAAAACTGTTTTTT. It specifies CASSQEAGEKLFF.